This T cell receptor beta chain was found in a study of CD8+ T cells in alopecia areata. It was from alopecia areata patients that lesional scalp punch biopsies and peripheral blood were collected. Germline V CDR1 and CDR2: SGHTA, FQGNSA. CDR3 length: 15 residues. V dropped 5 bases and J dropped 2 bases, with 16 bases sitting between them. Following RNA extraction, reverse transcription yielded cDNA that acted as the sequencing template. Using immunoSEQ multiplex PCR, the repertoire was profiled, and TCRdb retains in-frame clones only, with some absent. The data show 15,000 to 20,000 clones, with about 59% seen just once and approximately 6.1% held by the top ten.

J is TRBJ2-7 and V is TRBV7-2; perhaps TRBD1 as D (5 bases). The TCR was taken from a human donor with alopecia areata. Sequencing was performed on skin, taken at week 0. DNA of the CDR3: TGTGCCAGCAGCACCTTAGGGGTCGCGACCTACGAGCAGTACTTC. As protein: CASSTLGVATYEQYF.